These 29 T cell receptor beta chains came from one sample sequenced in a study of blood T cell repertoires in COVID-19. The method was immunoSEQ multiplex PCR; TCRdb's version includes in-frame clones alone and lacks a portion of them. This sample yields around 250,000 clones, of which 65% to 90% are seen a single time; 5% to 6.5% belongs to the top ten. Sequenced input: peripheral blood. Every receptor here comes from a middle-aged man with active or convalescent COVID-19.

The CDR3 coding sequence is TGTGCCAGTAGCAACTGGGACAGAACCTACGAGCAGTACTTC. Translated, it gives CASSNWDRTYEQYF. J is TRBJ2-7 and V is TRBV19, with 7 bases identical to TRBD1. The CDR3 is made up of 14 amino acids. The germline V gene has CDR1 LNHDA and CDR2 SQIVND (reference sequence). Unmatched junction bases numbered 7, after V lost 6 bases and J lost 2 bases.

The chain recombines TRBV19 with TRBJ1-5; D possibly corresponds to TRBD1 (5 bases). CDR3 length equals 16 residues. V was trimmed by 5 bases and J by 2 bases, leaving 16 bases between them. The germline V gene has CDR1 LNHDA and CDR2 SQIVND (reference sequence). CDR3 in amino acids: CASSLVQGGGNQPQHF. CDR3 coding DNA: TGTGCCAGTAGTTTAGTCCAGGGAGGAGGCAATCAGCCCCAGCATTTT.

This clone was detected a few times. The chain carries TRBV4-3 and TRBJ1-5, with a possible D match to TRBD1 (5 bases). This CDR3 is built from 13 residues. The V end was cut by 0 bases, the J end by 6 bases, with 6 bases between. Germline assignment: CDR1 LGHNA and CDR2 YSLEER. The DNA of the CDR3 is TGCGCCAGCAGCCAAGATAGGGGTCAGCCCCAGCATTTT. This codes for CASSQDRGQPQHF.

The gene calls are TRBV15 and TRBJ2-3; TRBD1 is a possible D gene (6 bases). V lost 4 bases to trimming and J lost 1 base, with 6 bases between them. This CDR3 contains 13 residues. Germline lookup yields CDR1 LNHNV and CDR2 YYDKDF (reference sequence). CDR3: CATSNRGTDTQYF. CDR3 bases: TGTGCCACCAGCAACAGGGGCACAGATACGCAGTATTTT.

The CDR3 spells CASSYSGRQYF. CDR3 nucleotides: TGTGCCAGCAGTTACTCGGGGAGGCAGTACTTC. The chain joins TRBV6-2 or TRBV6-3 to TRBJ2-7, with D tentatively TRBD2 (5 bases). The germline gives CDR1 MNHEY, CDR2 SVGEGT. The ends were cut back, 0 bases at V and 9 bases at J, with 6 bases in the middle. This CDR3 comprises 11 residues.

This chain's CDR3 is CASSSGHTLSYEQYF. CDR3 DNA sequence: TGTGCCAGCAGTTCCGGACATACCCTCTCCTACGAGCAGTACTTC. The chain joins TRBV2 to TRBJ2-7; tentative D call: TRBD1 (5 bases). Per germline, CDR1 SNHLY and CDR2 FYNNEI. The CDR3 sequence is 15 residues long. V shed 5 bases and J shed 0 bases, with 14 bases lying between them.

The chain carries TRBV7-9 and TRBJ1-4; 11 positions match TRBD1. CDR3 length equals 15 residues. J lost 7 bases, V lost 1 base, and 2 bases had no gene match. Germline V gives CDR1 SEHNR, CDR2 FQNEAQ (reference sequence). CDR3 residues: CASSLDGTGGEKLFF. Here the CDR3 DNA reads TGTGCCAGCAGCTTAGATGGGACAGGGGGTGAAAAACTGTTTTTT.

The chain carries TRBV2 and TRBJ2-6, with a weak D call TRBD2 (6 bases). This CDR3 spans 17 amino acids. Germline V gene lookup returns CDR1 SNHLY and CDR2 FYNNEI. The ends were cut back, 6 bases at V and 2 bases at J, with 17 bases in the middle. The CDR3 nucleotides are TGTGCCAGCAGCGGGAGTGGCCCCCCTCCTGGGGCCAACGTCCTGACTTTC. Its translation is CASSGSGPPPGANVLTF.

This chain links TRBV7-6 with TRBJ1-2; D perhaps matches TRBD1 (6 bases). V was clipped by 5 bases and J by 5 bases, with 6 bases between them. The germline CDR1 and CDR2 sequences are SGHVS and FNYEAQ. This CDR3 contains 11 residues. The CDR3 nucleotides read TGTGCCAGCAGCCAGGGGTATGGCTACACCTTC. It is translated as CASSQGYGYTF.

V gene TRBV30 combines with J gene TRBJ2-2; possible D gene TRBD2, 6 bases. The CDR3 covers 19 residues. Germline assignment: CDR1 GTSNPN and CDR2 SVGIG (reference sequence). Trimming pared 3 bases from V and 6 bases from J, leaving 29 bases between. This CDR3 reads CAWRERLGNLRGIPGELFF. CDR3 in DNA: TGTGCCTGGAGAGAGAGGCTGGGGAACCTTCGGGGGATCCCCGGGGAGCTGTTTTTT.

In its sample, this clone was seen many times. V and J are TRBV7-2 and TRBJ2-7; no definite D call. Looked up from germline, CDR1 is SGHTA and CDR2 is FQGNSA. V shed 1 base and J shed 3 bases, with 7 bases lying between them. The CDR3 loop spans 13 amino acids. The CDR3, as DNA: TGTGCCAGCAGCTTAGGATCAGTCTACGAGCAGTACTTC. Translating gives CASSLGSVYEQYF.

Here the CDR3 reads CASSFSKTGKWSTEAFF. DNA of the CDR3: TGTGCCAGCAGTTTCTCTAAGACAGGGAAATGGTCGACTGAAGCTTTCTTT. This chain uses TRBV27 with TRBJ1-1, with 7 bases identical to TRBD1. V lost 3 bases, J lost 5 bases, and 15 bases stayed unmatched. CDR3 size: 17 residues. Germline CDR1 reads MNHEY; CDR2 reads SMNVEV (reference sequence).

In its sample, this clone was seen a few times. The rearrangement links TRBV7-2 to TRBJ2-6; 12 positions agree with TRBD2. Looked up from germline, CDR1 is SGHTA and CDR2 is FQGNSA. V lost 0 bases to trimming and J lost 5 bases; unmatched junction nucleotides: 5. The CDR3 totals 18 residues. CDR3: CASSLAATSGSWANVLTF. In nucleotides, the CDR3 is TGTGCCAGCAGCTTAGCGGCGACTAGCGGGAGTTGGGCCAACGTCCTGACTTTC. The whole variable domain, filled in from reference TRBV7-2 and TRBJ2-6, reads GAGVSQSPSNKVTEKGKDVELRCDPISGHTALYWYRQSLGQGLEFLIYFQGNSAPDKSGLPSDRFSAERTGGSVSTLTIQRTQQEDSAVYLCASSLAATSGSWANVLTFGAGSRLTVL.

The V and J genes are TRBV5-1 and TRBJ2-1; 7 bases map to TRBD2. CDR3 size: 14 residues. The germline CDR1 and CDR2 sequences are SGHRS and YFSETQ. V lost 1 base, J lost 2 bases, and 0 bases stayed unmatched. The CDR3 reads CASSLSGTYNEQFF. The CDR3 bases are TGCGCCAGCAGCTTGAGCGGGACCTACAATGAGCAGTTCTTC. Variable domain in full (rest from reference TRBV5-1 and TRBJ2-1): KAGVTQTPRYLIKTRGQQVTLSCSPISGHRSVSWYQQTPGQGLQFLFEYFSETQRNKGNFPGRFSGRQFSNSRSEMNVSTLELGDSALYLCASSLSGTYNEQFFGPGTRLTVL.

The J gene is TRBJ2-5, the V gene TRBV19; perhaps TRBD2 as D (7 bases). The V and J ends lost 10 bases and 4 bases respectively, with 22 bases between them. CDR1 and CDR2 from the germline V gene are LNHDA and SQIVND (reference sequence). This CDR3 has 15 residues. The CDR3 region is CATQPRRGRGETQYF. The DNA for the CDR3 is TGTGCCACGCAACCCAGGCGGGGGCGCGGAGAGACCCAGTACTTC.

The chain has TRBV6-1 and TRBJ1-3; a possible D gene is TRBD1 (6 bases). Germline CDR1 and CDR2: MNHNS and SASEGT. V gave up 1 base and J gave up 4 bases, with 11 bases separating them. The CDR3 contains 15 residues. Here the CDR3 DNA reads TGTGCCAGCAGTGAAGGGTGGACAGCGGGAAACACCATATATTTT. It specifies CASSEGWTAGNTIYF.

This chain connects TRBV28 to TRBJ1-5, with 9 bases identical to TRBD1. Germline lookup yields CDR1 MDHEN and CDR2 SYDVKM. Trimming removed 5 bases from V and 6 bases from J; junction bases left unmatched: 11. This CDR3 contains 16 residues. The CDR3 bases are TGTGCCAGCAGTAAAATAACAGGGGGCCTGCCTCAGCCCCAGCATTTT. Its protein product is CASSKITGGLPQPQHF.

This sequence joins TRBV16 and TRBJ2-1, with TRBD2 matching over 7 bases. The CDR3 covers 13 residues. From germline, CDR1 is KGHSY and CDR2 FQNENV. Unmatched junction bases numbered 3, after V lost 3 bases and J lost 7 bases. The CDR3 DNA follows: TGTGCCAGCAGCCATCTGGGAGGGAATGAGCAGTTCTTC. Protein: CASSHLGGNEQFF.

The chain links TRBV19 to TRBJ1-1; 7 bases line up with TRBD1. Germline loops: CDR1 LNHDA, CDR2 SQIVND (reference sequence). The CDR3 covers 13 residues. V trimming: 9 bases; J trimming: 5 bases; junction bases outside the gene matches: 9. The CDR3 DNA is TGTGCCAGCACACAAGGACAGGCGACTGAAGCTTTCTTT. As protein: CASTQGQATEAFF.

This clone appeared a few times. CDR3 nucleotide sequence: TGCGCCAGCAGCCAAAATCCGGGACAGGGGCAGCCCCAGCATTTT. Protein sequence: CASSQNPGQGQPQHF. The chain is built from TRBV4-3 and TRBJ1-5, with TRBD1 matching 10 bases. CDR1 and CDR2 from the germline V gene are LGHNA and YSLEER. The CDR3 is 15 residues long. V was clipped by 2 bases and J by 7 bases; unmatched bases: 5.

This clone appeared once. The CDR3 loop is CASSLEVQGPQETQYF. The CDR3 bases are TGTGCCAGCAGCTTAGAGGTACAGGGTCCCCAAGAGACCCAGTACTTC. The V gene is TRBV7-3, the J gene TRBJ2-5; the D gene is possibly TRBD1 (6 bases). This CDR3 region has 16 residues. V was cut by 2 bases and J by 1 base, with 14 bases left in between. Germline lookup yields CDR1 SGHTA and CDR2 FQGTGA.

The chain is built from TRBV7-2 and TRBJ2-4, with D possibly TRBD2 on 5 matching bases. The CDR3 totals 11 residues. Germline loops: CDR1 SGHTA, CDR2 FQGNSA. V gave up 1 base and J gave up 13 bases, with 8 bases separating them. This CDR3 reads CASSLVGEQYF. The CDR3 nucleotides are TGTGCCAGCAGCTTAGTCGGGGAGCAGTACTTC.

The chain joins TRBV27 to TRBJ2-7, with D perhaps matching TRBD2 (5 bases). V was cut by 3 bases and J by 2 bases, with 11 bases left in between. CDR1 MNHEY and CDR2 SMNVEV come from the germline V gene (reference sequence). This CDR3 is built from 14 residues. The CDR3 loop reads CASSFRTYPYEQYF. CDR3 sequence (DNA): TGTGCCAGCAGTTTCAGGACTTACCCCTACGAGCAGTACTTC.

The chain carries TRBV3-1 (or the pseudogene TRBV3-2) and TRBJ1-2, with no clear D. V was pared by 0 bases and J by 2 bases, with 10 bases between. This CDR3 is 15 amino acids long. Germline assignment: CDR1 LGHDT and CDR2 YNNKEL (reference sequence). CDR3 residues: CASSQDVRWNYGYTF. As DNA, the CDR3 is TGTGCCAGCAGCCAAGATGTTCGGTGGAACTATGGCTACACCTTC.

The chain employs TRBV7-9 and TRBJ1-2; TRBD1 aligns across 7 bases. The J segment lost 2 bases and the V segment lost 5 bases, leaving 5 bases of the junction unmatched. CDR1 and CDR2 from the germline V gene are SEHNR and FQNEAQ (reference sequence). The CDR3 is 14 residues long. The CDR3 reads CASSIGGGNYGYTF. CDR3 DNA: TGTGCCAGCAGCATCGGAGGGGGCAACTATGGCTACACCTTC.

The CDR3 DNA reads TGTGCCAGCAGACGCAGGGGGGCCTACGAGCAGTACTTC. It yields the protein CASRRRGAYEQYF. The chain joins TRBV27 to TRBJ2-7, with TRBD1 as a possible D gene (7 bases). Germline lookup yields CDR1 MNHEY and CDR2 SMNVEV (reference sequence). The CDR3 loop spans 13 amino acids. The ends were cut back, 6 bases at V and 2 bases at J, with 11 bases in the middle.

The CDR3 sequence: CASNWEGGNPNSPLHF. In DNA form, the CDR3 reads TGTGCCAGCAACTGGGAGGGGGGTAATCCTAATTCACCCCTCCACTTT. This chain links TRBV2 with TRBJ1-6; D possibly corresponds to TRBD1 (6 bases). Germline CDR1 is SNHLY and CDR2 is FYNNEI. V was clipped by 7 bases and J by 6 bases, with 19 bases between them. CDR3 length: 16 amino acids. Together with reference TRBV2 and TRBJ1-6, the CDR3 gives the full variable domain: EPEVTQTPSHQVTQMGQEVILRCVPISNHLYFYWYRQILGQKVEFLVSFYNNEISEKSEIFDDQFSVERPDGSNFTLKIRSTKLEDSAMYFCASNWEGGNPNSPLHFGNGTRLTVT.

The chain couples TRBV28 to TRBJ1-5, with 9 bases lining up with TRBD1. The CDR3 length is 15 residues. V shed 6 bases, J shed 6 bases, and the junction held 9 bases outside the gene matches. Germline V gene lookup returns CDR1 MDHEN and CDR2 SYDVKM. The chain's CDR3 is CASSQTGGGFQPQHF. CDR3 coding DNA: TGTGCCAGCAGCCAGACAGGGGGGGGGTTTCAGCCCCAGCATTTT.

The V call is TRBV28, the J call TRBJ2-7; tentatively, D is TRBD1 (6 bases). Germline values: CDR1 MDHEN, CDR2 SYDVKM. There are 13 residues in the CDR3. V was shortened by 3 bases and J by 9 bases, with 15 bases between the two germline ends. CDR3 nucleotide sequence: TGTGCCAGCAGTTTTCTACAGGGTGGGGCGCAGTACTTC. The encoded protein is CASSFLQGGAQYF.